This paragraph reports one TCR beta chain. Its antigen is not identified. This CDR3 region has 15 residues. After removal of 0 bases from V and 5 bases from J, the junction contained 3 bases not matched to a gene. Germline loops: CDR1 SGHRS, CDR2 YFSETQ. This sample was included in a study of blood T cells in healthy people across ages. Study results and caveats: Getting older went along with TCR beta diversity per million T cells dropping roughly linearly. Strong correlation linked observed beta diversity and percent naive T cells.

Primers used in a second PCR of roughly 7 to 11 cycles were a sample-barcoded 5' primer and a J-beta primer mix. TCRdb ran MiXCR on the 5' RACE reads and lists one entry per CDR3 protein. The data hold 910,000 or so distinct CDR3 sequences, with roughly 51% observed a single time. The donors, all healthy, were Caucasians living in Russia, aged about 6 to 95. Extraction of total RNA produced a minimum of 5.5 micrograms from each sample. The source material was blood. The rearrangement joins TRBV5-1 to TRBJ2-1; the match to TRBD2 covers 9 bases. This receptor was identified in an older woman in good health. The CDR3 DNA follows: TGCGCCAGCAGCTTGGTAGCGGGAGCCAACAATGAGCAGTTCTTC. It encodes CASSLVAGANNEQFF. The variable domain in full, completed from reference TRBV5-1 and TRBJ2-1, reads KAGVTQTPRYLIKTRGQQVTLSCSPISGHRSVSWYQQTPGQGLQFLFEYFSETQRNKGNFPGRFSGRQFSNSRSEMNVSTLELGDSALYLCASSLVAGANNEQFFGPGTRLTVL.